The TCR beta chain described here comes from a study of T-cell reconstitution after alpha-beta-depleted transplantation in children. The CDR3 has 14 residues. The V gene end was trimmed by 6 bases and the J gene end by 10 bases; junction bases not matched to a gene: 10. Germline CDR1 is MNHEY and CDR2 is SVGEGT. Unique molecular identifiers were used to barcode this TCRbeta library. TCRdb reprocessed the PCR reads via MiXCR and lists one record per CDR3 protein. Among about half a million distinct CDR3 sequences, about 12% were seen once, and the ten largest hold around 5.8%. This clonotype originated in a human donor who donated a stem cell graft to a child with combined immunodeficiency. Sequenced material: PBMCs from the stem cell graft donor, taken from the stem cell graft. The V gene is TRBV6-2 or TRBV6-3, the J gene TRBJ2-1; 9 nucleotides align to TRBD1. As DNA, the CDR3 is TGTGCCAGCAGACGGACAGGGGAACGGGGGGAGCAGTTCTTC. Protein product: CASRRTGERGEQFF.